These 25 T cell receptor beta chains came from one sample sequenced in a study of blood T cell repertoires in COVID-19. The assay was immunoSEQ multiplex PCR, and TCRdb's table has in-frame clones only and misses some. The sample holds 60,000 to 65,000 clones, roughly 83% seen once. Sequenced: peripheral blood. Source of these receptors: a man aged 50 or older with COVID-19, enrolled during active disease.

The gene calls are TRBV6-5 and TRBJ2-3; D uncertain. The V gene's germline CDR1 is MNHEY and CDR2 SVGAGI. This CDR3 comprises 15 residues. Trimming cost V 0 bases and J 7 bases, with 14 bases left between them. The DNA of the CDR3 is TGTGCCAGCAGTTACTCGAGTCTAAACCCACATACGCAGTATTTT. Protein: CASSYSSLNPHTQYF.

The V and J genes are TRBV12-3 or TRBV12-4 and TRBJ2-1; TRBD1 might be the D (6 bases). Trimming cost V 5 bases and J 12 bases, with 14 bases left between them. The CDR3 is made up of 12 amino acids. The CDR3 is CASSPRLGGQFF. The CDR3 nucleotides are TGTGCCAGCAGTCCAAGGCTAGGGGGGCAGTTCTTC.

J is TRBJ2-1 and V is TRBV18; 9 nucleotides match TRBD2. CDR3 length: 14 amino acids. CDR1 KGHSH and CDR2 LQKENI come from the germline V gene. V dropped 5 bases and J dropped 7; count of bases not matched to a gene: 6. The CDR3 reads CASSLAGAGNEQFF. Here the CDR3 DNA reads TGTGCCAGCTCATTAGCGGGAGCGGGAAATGAGCAGTTCTTC.

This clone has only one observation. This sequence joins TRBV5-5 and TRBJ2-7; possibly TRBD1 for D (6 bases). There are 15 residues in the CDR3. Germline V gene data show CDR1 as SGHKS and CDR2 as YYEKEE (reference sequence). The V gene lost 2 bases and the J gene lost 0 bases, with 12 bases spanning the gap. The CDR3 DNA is TGTGCCAGCAGCTTCCGGGACATAAGCTCCTACGAGCAGTACTTC. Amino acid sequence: CASSFRDISSYEQYF.

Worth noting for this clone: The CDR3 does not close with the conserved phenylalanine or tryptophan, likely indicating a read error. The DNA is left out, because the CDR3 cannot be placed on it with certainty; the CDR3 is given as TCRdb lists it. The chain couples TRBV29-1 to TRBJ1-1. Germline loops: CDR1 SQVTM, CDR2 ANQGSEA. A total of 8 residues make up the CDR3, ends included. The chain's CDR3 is CSVDAGSQ.

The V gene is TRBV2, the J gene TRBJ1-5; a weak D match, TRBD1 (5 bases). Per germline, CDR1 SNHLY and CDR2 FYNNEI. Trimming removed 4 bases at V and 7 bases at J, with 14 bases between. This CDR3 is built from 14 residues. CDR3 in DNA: TGTGCCAGCAGTGTAGGGCAGGGCGGACAGCCCCAGCATTTT. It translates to CASSVGQGGQPQHF.

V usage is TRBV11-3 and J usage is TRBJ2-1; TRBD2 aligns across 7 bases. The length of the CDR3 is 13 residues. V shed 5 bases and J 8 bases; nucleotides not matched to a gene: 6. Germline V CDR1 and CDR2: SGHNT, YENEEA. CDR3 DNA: TGTGCCAGCAGCACCACTAGCGACCATGAGCAGTTCTTC. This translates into CASSTTSDHEQFF.

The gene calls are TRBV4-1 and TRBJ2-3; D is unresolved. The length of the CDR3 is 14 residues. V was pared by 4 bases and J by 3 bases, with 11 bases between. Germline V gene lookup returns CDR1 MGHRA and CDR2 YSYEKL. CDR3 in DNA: TGCGCCAGCAGCCCCTACTTTTCGACAGATACGCAGTATTTT. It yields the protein CASSPYFSTDTQYF.

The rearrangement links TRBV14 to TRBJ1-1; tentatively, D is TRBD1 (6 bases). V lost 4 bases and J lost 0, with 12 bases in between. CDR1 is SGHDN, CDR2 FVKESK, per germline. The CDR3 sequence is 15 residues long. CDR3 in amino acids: CASSRYRVLNTEAFF. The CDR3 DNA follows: TGTGCCAGCAGCCGCTACAGGGTTTTGAACACTGAAGCTTTCTTT.

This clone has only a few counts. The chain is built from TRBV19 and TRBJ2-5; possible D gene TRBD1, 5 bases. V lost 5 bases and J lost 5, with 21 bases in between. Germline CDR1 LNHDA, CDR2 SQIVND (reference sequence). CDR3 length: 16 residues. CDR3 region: CASSSIDSHTRETQYF. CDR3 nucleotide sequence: TGTGCCAGTAGTTCCATTGACAGTCATACCCGGGAGACCCAGTACTTC.

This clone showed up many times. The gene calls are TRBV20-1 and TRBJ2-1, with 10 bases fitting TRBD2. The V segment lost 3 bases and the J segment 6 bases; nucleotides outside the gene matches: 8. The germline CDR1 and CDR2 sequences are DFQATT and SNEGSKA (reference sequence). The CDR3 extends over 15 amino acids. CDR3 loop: CSASEPSGSSNEQFF. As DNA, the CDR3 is TGCAGTGCTAGTGAACCTAGCGGGAGTAGCAATGAGCAGTTCTTC.

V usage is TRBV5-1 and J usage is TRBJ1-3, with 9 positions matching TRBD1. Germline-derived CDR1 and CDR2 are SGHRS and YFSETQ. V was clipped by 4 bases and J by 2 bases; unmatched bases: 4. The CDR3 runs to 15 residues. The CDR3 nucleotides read TGCGCCAGCAGCAGCACAGGGGGCGCTGGAAACACCATATATTTT. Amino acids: CASSSTGGAGNTIYF. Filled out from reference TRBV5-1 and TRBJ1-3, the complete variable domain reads KAGVTQTPRYLIKTRGQQVTLSCSPISGHRSVSWYQQTPGQGLQFLFEYFSETQRNKGNFPGRFSGRQFSNSRSEMNVSTLELGDSALYLCASSSTGGAGNTIYFGEGSWLTVV.

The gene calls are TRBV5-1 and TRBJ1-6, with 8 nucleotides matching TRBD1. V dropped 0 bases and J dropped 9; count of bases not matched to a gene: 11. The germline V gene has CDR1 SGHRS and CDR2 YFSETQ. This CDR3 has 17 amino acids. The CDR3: CASSLAGLDREISPLHF. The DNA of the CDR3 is TGCGCCAGCAGCTTGGCCGGATTGGACAGGGAGATTTCACCCCTCCACTTT.

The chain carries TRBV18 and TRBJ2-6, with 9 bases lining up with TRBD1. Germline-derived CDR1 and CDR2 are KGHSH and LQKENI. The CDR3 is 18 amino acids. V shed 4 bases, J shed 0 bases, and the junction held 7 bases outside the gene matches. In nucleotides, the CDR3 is TGTGCCAGCTCACTGTGGACAGGGGACAACTCTGGGGCCAACGTCCTGACTTTC. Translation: CASSLWTGDNSGANVLTF.

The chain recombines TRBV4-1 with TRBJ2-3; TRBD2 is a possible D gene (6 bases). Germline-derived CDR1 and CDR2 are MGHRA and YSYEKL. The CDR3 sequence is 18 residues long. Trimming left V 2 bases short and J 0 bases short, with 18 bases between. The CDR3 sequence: CASSQFSFAGRSTDTQYF. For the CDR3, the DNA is TGCGCCAGCAGCCAATTCTCCTTTGCCGGGAGAAGCACAGATACGCAGTATTTT.

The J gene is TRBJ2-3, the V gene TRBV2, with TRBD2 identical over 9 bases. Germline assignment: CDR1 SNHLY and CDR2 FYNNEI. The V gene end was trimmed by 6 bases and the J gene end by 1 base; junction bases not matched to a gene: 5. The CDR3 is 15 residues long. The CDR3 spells CASSVAGVGTDTQYF. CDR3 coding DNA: TGTGCCAGCAGCGTAGCGGGAGTCGGCACAGATACGCAGTATTTT.

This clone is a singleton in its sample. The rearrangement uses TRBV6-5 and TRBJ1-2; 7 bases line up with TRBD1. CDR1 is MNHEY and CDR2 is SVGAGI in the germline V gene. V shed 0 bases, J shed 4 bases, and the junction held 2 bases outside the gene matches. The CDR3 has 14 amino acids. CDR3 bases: TGTGCCAGCAGTTACTCAGGGGGCGGCTATGGCTACACCTTC. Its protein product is CASSYSGGGYGYTF.

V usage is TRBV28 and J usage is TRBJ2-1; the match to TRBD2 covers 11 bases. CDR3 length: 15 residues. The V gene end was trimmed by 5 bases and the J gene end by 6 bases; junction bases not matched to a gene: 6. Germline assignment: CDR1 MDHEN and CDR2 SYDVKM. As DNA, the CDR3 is TGTGCCAGCAGTGCTACTAGCGGGAGCGTCAATGAGCAGTTCTTC. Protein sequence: CASSATSGSVNEQFF.

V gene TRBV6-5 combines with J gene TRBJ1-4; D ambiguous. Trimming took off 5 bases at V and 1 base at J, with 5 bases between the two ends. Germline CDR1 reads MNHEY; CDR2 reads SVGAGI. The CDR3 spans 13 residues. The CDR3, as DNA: TGTGCCAGCAGTCCGGTAACTAATGAAAAACTGTTTTTT. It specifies CASSPVTNEKLFF.

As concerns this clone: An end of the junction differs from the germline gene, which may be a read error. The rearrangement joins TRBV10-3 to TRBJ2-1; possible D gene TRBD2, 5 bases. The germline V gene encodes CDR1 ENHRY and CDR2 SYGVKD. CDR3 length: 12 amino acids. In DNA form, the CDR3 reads TGTGCCATCAGTGAGTCGGGAGCACCATCACTCTTC. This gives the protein CAISESGAPSLF.

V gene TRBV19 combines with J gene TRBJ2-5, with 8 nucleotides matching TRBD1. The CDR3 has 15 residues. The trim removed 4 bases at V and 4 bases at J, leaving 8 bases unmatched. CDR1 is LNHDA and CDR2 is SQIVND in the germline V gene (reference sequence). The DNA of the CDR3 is TGTGCCAGTAGTACGGGCAGGGGGCGCGGAGAGACCCAGTACTTC. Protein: CASSTGRGRGETQYF.

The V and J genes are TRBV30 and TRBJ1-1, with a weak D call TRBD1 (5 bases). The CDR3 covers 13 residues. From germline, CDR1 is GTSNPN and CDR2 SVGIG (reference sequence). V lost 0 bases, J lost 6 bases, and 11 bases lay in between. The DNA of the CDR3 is TGTGCCTGGAGTGTACAAATCAGGGCTGAAGCTTTCTTT. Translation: CAWSVQIRAEAFF.

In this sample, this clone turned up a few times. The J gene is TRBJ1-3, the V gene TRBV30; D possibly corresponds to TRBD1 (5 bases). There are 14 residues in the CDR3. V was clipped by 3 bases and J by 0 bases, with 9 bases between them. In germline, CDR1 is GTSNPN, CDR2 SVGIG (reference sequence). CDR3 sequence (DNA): TGTGCCTGGAGGCGGGACCGCTCTGGAAACACCATATATTTT. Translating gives CAWRRDRSGNTIYF.

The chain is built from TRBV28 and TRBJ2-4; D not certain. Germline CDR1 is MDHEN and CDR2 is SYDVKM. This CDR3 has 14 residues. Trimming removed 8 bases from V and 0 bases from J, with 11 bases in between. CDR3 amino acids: CASGATLAKNIQYF. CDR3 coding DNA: TGTGCCAGCGGTGCGACATTAGCCAAAAACATTCAGTACTTC.

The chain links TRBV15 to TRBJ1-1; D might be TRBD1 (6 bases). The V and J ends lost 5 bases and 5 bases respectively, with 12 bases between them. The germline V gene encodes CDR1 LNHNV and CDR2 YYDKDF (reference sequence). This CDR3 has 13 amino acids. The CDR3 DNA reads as TGTGCCACCAGCGCCCAGGGGTATACTGAAGCTTTCTTT. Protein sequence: CATSAQGYTEAFF.